The 19 T cell receptor beta chains below come from one sample, sequenced in a study of T-cell reconstitution after alpha-beta-depleted transplantation in children. Molecular barcoding with unique molecular identifiers was used for the TCRbeta library. Using its own MiXCR run on the PCR reads, TCRdb lists one record per CDR3 protein. Of about 690,000 distinct CDR3 sequences in the sample, roughly 15% were seen once. Source: PBMCs from the stem cell graft donor, taken from the stem cell graft. Receptors were obtained from a human donor who donated a stem cell graft to a child with acute myeloid leukemia.

This clonotype came up many times. The chain couples TRBV6-5 to TRBJ2-7; D perhaps matches TRBD1 (6 bases). This CDR3 comprises 14 residues. Germline-derived CDR1 and CDR2 are MNHEY and SVGAGI. The ends were cut back, 4 bases at V and 3 bases at J, with 13 bases in the middle. Here the CDR3 reads CASSSGGRGYEQYF. CDR3 DNA: TGTGCCAGCAGTTCAGGTGGCAGGGGCTACGAGCAGTACTTC.

V is TRBV29-1 and J is TRBJ2-7; TRBD1 might be the D (6 bases). There are 16 residues in the CDR3. Germline V gene data show CDR1 as SQVTM and CDR2 as ANQGSEA. Trimming took 5 bases from V and 3 from J, leaving 23 bases between them. The CDR3 DNA follows: TGCAGCGTTTCCCCCCGGAGTGGGGGCATCATCTACGAGCAGTACTTC. This translates into CSVSPRSGGIIYEQYF.

This clonotype was counted many times. V is TRBV15 and J is TRBJ2-7; D unclear. Trimming cost V 3 bases and J 0 bases, with 3 bases left between them. This CDR3 comprises 12 residues. Per germline, CDR1 LNHNV and CDR2 YYDKDF (reference sequence). DNA for the CDR3: TGTGCCACCAGCAGTGGCTCCTACGAGCAGTACGTC. Amino acid sequence: CATSSGSYEQYV.

This clonotype appeared many times. This chain links TRBV10-3 with TRBJ2-3; TRBD1 agrees at 7 bases. The CDR3 runs to 15 residues. The V gene end was trimmed by 2 bases and the J gene end by 6 bases; junction bases not matched to a gene: 8. CDR1 and CDR2 (germline): ENHRY, SYGVKD. CDR3 residues: CAISEPGQIRDTQYF. The CDR3 coding sequence is TGTGCCATCAGTGAGCCGGGACAGATAAGGGATACGCAGTATTTT.

This clonotype was seen a few times. The V and J genes are TRBV5-6 and TRBJ1-2, with 9 nucleotides matching TRBD1. The CDR3 spans 15 residues. The V segment lost 1 base and the J segment 2 bases; nucleotides outside the gene matches: 3. CDR1 and CDR2 from the germline V gene are SGHDT and YYEEEE. This chain's CDR3 is CASSLLGTGNYGYTF. In DNA, the CDR3 is TGTGCCAGCAGCTTGTTAGGGACAGGGAACTATGGCTACACCTTC. The complete variable domain, with remaining parts taken from reference TRBV5-6 and TRBJ1-2, reads DAGVTQSPTHLIKTRGQQVTLRCSPKSGHDTVSWYQQALGQGPQFIFQYYEEEERQRGNFPDRFSGHQFPNYSSELNVNALLLGDSALYLCASSLLGTGNYGYTFGSGTRLTVV.

At least ten counts were recorded for this clonotype. The chain links TRBV7-2 to TRBJ2-3; 8 bases agree with TRBD2. The CDR3 loop spans 17 amino acids. V lost 1 base to trimming and J lost 1 base; unmatched junction nucleotides: 7. Germline V CDR1 and CDR2: SGHTA, FQGNSA. In DNA form, the CDR3 reads TGTGCCAGCAGCTTAGTTGGTAGCGGGGTTCGCACAGATACGCAGTATTTT. Amino acids: CASSLVGSGVRTDTQYF.

Turning to this clonotype: Since a much larger clone is just one base distant, this may be a read error. Lacking the conserved final phenylalanine or tryptophan, this CDR3 likely reflects a read error. The rearrangement uses TRBV20-1 and TRBJ2-1; D perhaps matches TRBD2 (5 bases). CDR3 length: 11 amino acids. With 6 bases removed from V and 10 bases from J, the gap between germline ends came to 13 bases. Germline V CDR1 and CDR2: DFQATT, SNEGSKA (reference sequence). The CDR3 protein is CSAHTRAEQFL. CDR3 nucleotides: TGCAGTGCACATACTAGGGCGGAGCAGTTCTTG.

Concerning this clonotype itself: This clone may be a read error of a much larger clone one base away. This chain joins TRBV20-1 and TRBJ2-1, with a tentative D call TRBD2 (6 bases). CDR1 DFQATT and CDR2 SNEGSKA come from the germline V gene (reference sequence). The CDR3 covers 18 residues. CDR3 amino acids: CSDRDLETSPKRWDEQFF. The CDR3 nucleotides are TGCAGTGATAGAGATCTCGAGACTAGTCCCAAGAGGTGGGATGAGCAGTTCTTC.

This clonotype was picked up a small number of times. The rearrangement links TRBV2 to TRBJ2-1, with D possibly being TRBD1 (6 bases). Looked up from germline, CDR1 is SNHLY and CDR2 is FYNNEI. CDR3 length: 15 amino acids. V was pared by 3 bases and J by 6 bases, with 15 bases between. Written as DNA, the CDR3 is TGTGCCAGCAGTGAGGGCAGGGGCCGCGCCAATGAGCAGTTCTTC. It translates to CASSEGRGRANEQFF.

At least ten counts were recorded for this clonotype. The V and J genes are TRBV20-1 and TRBJ2-3; TRBD1 might be the D (6 bases). CDR1 and CDR2 from the germline V gene are DFQATT and SNEGSKA (reference sequence). V lost 2 bases and J lost 3, with 9 bases in between. The CDR3 totals 13 residues. CDR3 coding DNA: TGCAGTGCTAGAATTCAGGGGACAGATACGCAGTATTTT. This gives the protein CSARIQGTDTQYF.

This clonotype was detected ten times or more. The chain links TRBV20-1 to TRBJ1-2, with D tentatively TRBD1 (5 bases). The germline V and J ends were trimmed by 6 bases and 2 bases, with 22 bases remaining between them. The CDR3 is made up of 16 amino acids. The germline CDR1 and CDR2 sequences are DFQATT and SNEGSKA (reference sequence). CDR3 bases: TGCAGTGCGAACCCGGGACCGCGGAATACGAACTATGGCTACACCTTC. Residues: CSANPGPRNTNYGYTF.

This clonotype was counted only a few times. This chain uses TRBV7-9 with TRBJ2-1; the match to TRBD2 covers 13 bases. CDR3 size: 15 residues. The trim removed 5 bases at V and 4 bases at J, leaving 2 bases unmatched. In germline, CDR1 is SEHNR, CDR2 FQNEAQ (reference sequence). The CDR3, as DNA: TGTGCCAGCAGCATACTAGCGGGGGGGTACAATGAGCAGTTCTTC. Translation gives CASSILAGGYNEQFF. Full variable domain (remainder filled in from reference TRBV7-9 and TRBJ2-1): DTGVSQNPRHKITKRGQNVTFRCDPISEHNRLYWYRQTLGQGPEFLTYFQNEAQLEKSRLLSDRFSAERPKGSFSTLEIQRTEQGDSAMYLCASSILAGGYNEQFFGPGTRLTVL.

The V call is TRBV12-3 or TRBV12-4, the J call TRBJ2-1; TRBD2 is a possible D gene (6 bases). Trimming left V 7 bases short and J 8 bases short, with 21 bases between. The CDR3 has 15 residues. CDR3 sequence: CASTLAVHFRDEQFF. CDR3 sequence (DNA): TGTGCCAGCACCTTAGCGGTCCACTTTCGGGATGAGCAGTTCTTC.

This clonotype was counted at least ten times. V gene TRBV20-1 combines with J gene TRBJ2-7, with TRBD1 matching 9 bases. With V trimmed by 4 bases and J by 5 bases, 12 bases remained unmatched. Germline assignment: CDR1 DFQATT and CDR2 SNEGSKA (reference sequence). The CDR3 covers 15 residues. The CDR3 DNA follows: TGCAGTGCTAAGAACCGGGACAGGGTTTCAGACGAGCAGTACGTC. Translating gives CSAKNRDRVSDEQYV.

This clonotype turned up a few times. The chain has TRBV9 and TRBJ2-1; unclear D gene. Per the germline V gene, CDR1 is SGDLS and CDR2 is YYNGEE. The V end lost 3 bases, the J end lost 6 bases, and 7 bases lay between the germline ends. This CDR3 comprises 12 residues. The CDR3 loop is CASSARPNEQFF. CDR3 coding DNA: TGTGCCAGCAGCGCCCGTCCCAATGAGCAGTTCTTC. Supplemented by reference TRBV9 and TRBJ2-1, the full variable domain reads DSGVTQTPKHLITATGQRVTLRCSPRSGDLSVYWYQQSLDQGLQFLIQYYNGEERAKGNILERFSAQQFPDLHSELNLSSLELGDSALYFCASSARPNEQFFGPGTRLTVL.

This clonotype was counted only a few times. The V call is TRBV20-1, the J call TRBJ2-3; TRBD2 matches at 9 bases. The trim removed 5 bases at V and 5 bases at J, leaving 14 bases unmatched. Germline V lookup: CDR1 DFQATT, CDR2 SNEGSKA (reference sequence). The CDR3 is 16 amino acids. CDR3 sequence reads: CSAAVRGRGGKDTQYF. The CDR3 nucleotides are TGCAGTGCTGCCGTTCGGGGGCGGGGGGGTAAAGATACGCAGTATTTT.

The gene calls are TRBV29-1 and TRBJ1-2, with D possibly matching TRBD1 (5 bases). Trimming stripped 8 bases from V and 5 bases from J, with 12 bases between. Germline values: CDR1 SQVTM, CDR2 ANQGSEA. CDR3 size: 11 residues. The CDR3 DNA reads as TGCAGCATCGGGACGAATTATGGCTACACCTTC. The encoded protein is CSIGTNYGYTF.

The chain employs TRBV7-9 and TRBJ2-2, with 10 bases that match TRBD1. Germline CDR1 SEHNR, CDR2 FQNEAQ (reference sequence). CDR3 size: 14 residues. V shed 11 bases and J 0 bases; nucleotides not matched to a gene: 3. This chain's CDR3 is CAHGTGANTGELFF. In DNA, the CDR3 is TGTGCCCACGGGACAGGGGCGAACACCGGGGAGCTGTTTTTT.

This clonotype was counted between two and nine times. V is TRBV7-2 and J is TRBJ1-1; D remains ambiguous. Germline CDR1 reads SGHTA; CDR2 reads FQGNSA. The length of the CDR3 is 15 residues. Trimming took 5 bases from V and 1 from J, leaving 14 bases between them. The CDR3 DNA sequence: TGTGCCAGCAGCCACTCGGGGAAGGGGAACACTGAAGCTTTCTTT. It yields the protein CASSHSGKGNTEAFF.